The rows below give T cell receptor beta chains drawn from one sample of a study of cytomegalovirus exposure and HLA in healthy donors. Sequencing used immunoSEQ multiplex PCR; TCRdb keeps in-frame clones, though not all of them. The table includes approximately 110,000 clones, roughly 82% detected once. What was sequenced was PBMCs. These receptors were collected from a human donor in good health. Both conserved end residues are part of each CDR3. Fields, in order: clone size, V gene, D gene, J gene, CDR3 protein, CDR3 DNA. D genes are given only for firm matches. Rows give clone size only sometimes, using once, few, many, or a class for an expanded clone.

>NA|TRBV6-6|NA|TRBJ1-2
CASSYAGDYGYTF
TGTGCCAGCAGTTACGCGGGAGACTATGGCTACACCTTC
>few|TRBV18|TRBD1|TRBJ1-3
CASSPIDRAISGNTIYF
TGTGCCAGCTCACCAATCGACAGGGCCATCTCTGGAAACACCATATATTTT
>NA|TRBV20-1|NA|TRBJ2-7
CSARDPYEQYF
TGCAGTGCTAGAGACCCATACGAGCAGTACTTC
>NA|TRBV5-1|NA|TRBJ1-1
CASSQDRNTEAFF
TGCGCCAGCAGTCAGGACAGGAACACTGAAGCTTTCTTT
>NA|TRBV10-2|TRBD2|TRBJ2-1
CASVLAGRGRLVGNEQFF
TGCGCCAGCGTTTTGGCAGGGCGCGGGAGGTTGGTGGGTAATGAGCAGTTCTTC
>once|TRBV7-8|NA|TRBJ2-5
CASSYWGEETQYF
TGTGCCAGCAGCTACTGGGGGGAAGAGACCCAGTACTTC
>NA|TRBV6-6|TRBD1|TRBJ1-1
CASSVGQGRTEAFF
TGTGCCAGCAGCGTGGGACAGGGGCGTACTGAAGCTTTCTTT
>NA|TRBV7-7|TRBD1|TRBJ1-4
CASSLGTGLNEKLFF
TGTGCTAGCAGCTTGGGGACAGGTCTTAATGAAAAACTGTTTTTT
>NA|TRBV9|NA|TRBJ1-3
CASSVGGGNTIYF
TGTGCCAGCAGCGTAGGAGGTGGAAACACCATATATTTT
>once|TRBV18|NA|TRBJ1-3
CASSPQVNPVGNTIYF
TGTGCCAGCTCACCACAAGTAAACCCAGTTGGAAACACCATATATTTT
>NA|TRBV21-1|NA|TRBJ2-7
CASSKPGGLSYEQYF
TGTGCCAGCAGCAAGCCGGGGGGCCTCTCCTACGAGCAGTACTTC
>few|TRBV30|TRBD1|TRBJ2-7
CAWSSQGAIYEQYF
TGTGCCTGGAGCTCACAGGGGGCGATCTACGAGCAGTACTTC
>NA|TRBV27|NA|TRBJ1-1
CASSFKRVNTEAFF
TGTGCCAGCAGTTTCAAGCGAGTGAACACTGAAGCTTTCTTT
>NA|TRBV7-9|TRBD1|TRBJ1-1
CASSLVPDRDTEAFF
TGTGCCAGCAGCTTAGTTCCGGACAGGGACACTGAAGCTTTCTTT
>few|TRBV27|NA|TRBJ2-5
CASSLARGGWETQYF
TGTGCCAGCAGTTTGGCCAGGGGAGGGTGGGAGACCCAGTACTTC